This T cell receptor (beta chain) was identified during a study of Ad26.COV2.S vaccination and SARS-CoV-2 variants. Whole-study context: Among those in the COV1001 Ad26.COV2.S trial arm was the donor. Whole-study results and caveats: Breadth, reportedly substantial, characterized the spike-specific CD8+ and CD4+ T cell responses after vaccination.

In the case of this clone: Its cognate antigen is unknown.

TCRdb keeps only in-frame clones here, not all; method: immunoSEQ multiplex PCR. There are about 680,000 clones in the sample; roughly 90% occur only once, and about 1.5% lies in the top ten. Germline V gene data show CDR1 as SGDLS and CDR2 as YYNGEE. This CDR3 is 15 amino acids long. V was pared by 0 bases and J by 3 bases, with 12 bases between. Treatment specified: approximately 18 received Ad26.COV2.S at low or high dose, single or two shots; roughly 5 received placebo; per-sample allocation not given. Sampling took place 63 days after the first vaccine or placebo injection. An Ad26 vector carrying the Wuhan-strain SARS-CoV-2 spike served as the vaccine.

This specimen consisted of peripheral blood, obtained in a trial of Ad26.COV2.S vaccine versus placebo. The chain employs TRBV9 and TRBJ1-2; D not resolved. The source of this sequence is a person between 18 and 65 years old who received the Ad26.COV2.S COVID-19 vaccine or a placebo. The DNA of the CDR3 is TGTGCCAGCAGCGTAGCCCCGGACTCATACTATGGCTACACCTTC. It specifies CASSVAPDSYYGYTF.